The text below deals with one T cell receptor beta chain. The CDR3 totals 11 residues. The V gene lost 7 bases and the J gene lost 4 bases, with 8 bases spanning the gap. The data were obtained in a study of blood T cells in healthy people across ages. Using a J-beta primer mix together with a sample-barcoded 5' primer, a second PCR was run for roughly 7 to 11 cycles. TCRdb recomputed calls from the 5' RACE reads with MiXCR, one row per CDR3 protein. The sample includes some 710,000 distinct CDR3 sequences, about 20% of them seen just once. The specimen was blood. V and J are TRBV12-3 or TRBV12-4 and TRBJ2-7; D possibly corresponds to TRBD2 (6 bases). This sequence originates from an older man in good health. CDR3 sequence reads: CASTGRYEQYF. CDR3 nucleotide sequence: TGTGCCAGCACAGGGAGGTACGAGCAGTACTTC.